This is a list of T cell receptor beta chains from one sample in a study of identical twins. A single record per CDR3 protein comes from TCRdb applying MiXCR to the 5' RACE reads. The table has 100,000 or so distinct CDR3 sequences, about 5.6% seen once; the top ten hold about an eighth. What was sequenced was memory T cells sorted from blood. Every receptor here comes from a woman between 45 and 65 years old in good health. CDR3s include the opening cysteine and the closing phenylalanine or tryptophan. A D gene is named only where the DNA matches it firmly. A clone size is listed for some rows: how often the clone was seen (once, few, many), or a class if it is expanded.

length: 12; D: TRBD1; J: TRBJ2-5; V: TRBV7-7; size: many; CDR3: CASSDRGETQYF; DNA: TGTGCCAGCAGCGACAGGGGAGAGACCCAGTACTTC
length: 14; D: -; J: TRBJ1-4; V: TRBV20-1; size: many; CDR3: CSARVDGYNEKLFF; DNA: TGCAGTGCTAGAGTGGACGGATATAATGAAAAACTGTTTTTT
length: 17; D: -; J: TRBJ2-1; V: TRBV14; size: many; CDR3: CASSHGSGSALRGEQFF; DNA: TGTGCCAGCAGCCATGGCTCGGGTAGCGCCCTTCGGGGTGAGCAGTTCTTC
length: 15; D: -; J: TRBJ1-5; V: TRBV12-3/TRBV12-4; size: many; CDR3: CASSPFGGRNQPQHF; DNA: TGTGCCAGCAGCCCGTTTGGCGGGCGCAATCAGCCCCAGCATTTT
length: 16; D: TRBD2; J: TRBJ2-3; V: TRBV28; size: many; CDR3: CASSQWGTTSTDTQYF; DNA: TGTGCCAGCAGCCAATGGGGGACTACTAGCACAGATACGCAGTATTTT
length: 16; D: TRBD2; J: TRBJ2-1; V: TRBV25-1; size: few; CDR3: CASIQREGCSYNEQFF; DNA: TGTGCCAGCATCCAGCGGGAGGGGTGCTCCTACAATGAGCAGTTCTTC
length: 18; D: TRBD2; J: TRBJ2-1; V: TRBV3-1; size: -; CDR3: CASSQVLAGDYRNNEQFF; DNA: TGTGCCAGCAGCCAAGTTCTAGCGGGAGATTACCGGAACAATGAGCAGTTCTTC
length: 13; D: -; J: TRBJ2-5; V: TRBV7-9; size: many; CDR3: CASSPGPLETQYF; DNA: TGTGCCAGCAGCCCGGGACCGTTGGAGACCCAGTACTTC
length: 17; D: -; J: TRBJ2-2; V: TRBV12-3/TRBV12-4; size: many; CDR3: CASSPGQFLRNTGELFF; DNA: TGTGCCAGCAGTCCCGGTCAGTTCCTTCGGAACACCGGGGAGCTGTTTTTT
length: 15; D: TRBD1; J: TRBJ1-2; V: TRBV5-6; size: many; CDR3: CASSPGQGALYGYTF; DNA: TGTGCCAGCAGCCCCGGACAGGGCGCCCTCTATGGCTACACCTTC
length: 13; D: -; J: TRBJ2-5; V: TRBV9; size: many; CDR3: CASSVRDEETQYF; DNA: TGTGCCAGCAGCGTGAGGGACGAAGAGACCCAGTACTTC
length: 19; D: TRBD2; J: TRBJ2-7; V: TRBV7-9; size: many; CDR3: CASSSNPGLAGNKAYEQYF; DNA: TGTGCCAGCAGCTCCAACCCGGGACTAGCGGGAAATAAGGCCTACGAGCAGTACTTC
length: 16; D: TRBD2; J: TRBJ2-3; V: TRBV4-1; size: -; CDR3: CASSQSWAGVRDTQYF; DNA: TGCGCCAGCAGCCAGTCGTGGGCGGGAGTGCGAGATACGCAGTATTTT
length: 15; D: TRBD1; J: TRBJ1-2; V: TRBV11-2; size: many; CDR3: CASSPPGTGGLGYTF; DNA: TGTGCCAGCAGCCCCCCCGGGACAGGGGGCCTTGGCTACACCTTC
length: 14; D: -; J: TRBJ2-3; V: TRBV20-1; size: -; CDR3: CSASRQGRTDTQYF; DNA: TGCAGTGCTAGTAGGCAGGGGCGGACAGATACGCAGTATTTT
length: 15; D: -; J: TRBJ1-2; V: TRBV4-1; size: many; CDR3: CASSQAVFSWYGYTF; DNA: TGCGCCAGCAGCCAAGCGGTGTTCTCTTGGTATGGCTACACCTTC
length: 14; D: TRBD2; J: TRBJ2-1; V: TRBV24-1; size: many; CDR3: CATRAGGPSGEQFF; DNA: TGTGCCACCAGAGCGGGAGGGCCGAGTGGTGAGCAGTTCTTC
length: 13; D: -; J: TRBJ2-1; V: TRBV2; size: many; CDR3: CAGLEASSNEQFF; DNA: TGTGCCGGCCTAGAGGCCTCCTCCAATGAGCAGTTCTTC
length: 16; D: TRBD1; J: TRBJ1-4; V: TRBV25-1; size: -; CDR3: CASSWGMTGGSEKLFF; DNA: TGTGCCAGCAGTTGGGGGATGACAGGGGGAAGCGAAAAACTGTTTTTT
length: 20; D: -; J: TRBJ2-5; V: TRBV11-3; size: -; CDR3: CASSLVVYLMGDQDQETQYF; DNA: TGTGCCAGCAGCTTAGTCGTCTACCTTATGGGGGATCAGGACCAAGAGACCCAGTACTTC
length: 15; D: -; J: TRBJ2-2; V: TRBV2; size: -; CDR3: CASTGRDMNTGELFF; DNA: TGTGCCAGCACCGGACGGGACATGAACACCGGGGAGCTGTTTTTT
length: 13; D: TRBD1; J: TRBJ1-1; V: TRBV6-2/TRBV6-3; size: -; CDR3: CASKDRGSTEAFF; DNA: TGTGCCAGCAAGGACAGGGGGTCGACAGAAGCTTTCTTT
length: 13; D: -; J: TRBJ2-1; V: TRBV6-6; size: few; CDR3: CASTKLEGNEQFF; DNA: TGTGCCAGCACCAAACTCGAGGGGAATGAGCAGTTCTTC
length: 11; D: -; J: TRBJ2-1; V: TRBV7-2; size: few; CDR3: CASSLVGPGIF; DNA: -
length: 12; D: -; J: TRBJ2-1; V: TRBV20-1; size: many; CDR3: CSARDENNEQFF; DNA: TGCAGTGCTAGAGATGAGAACAATGAGCAGTTCTTC
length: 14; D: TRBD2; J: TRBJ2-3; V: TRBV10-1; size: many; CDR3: CASSSGRESDTQYF; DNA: TGCGCCAGCAGTTCGGGGAGGGAGTCAGATACGCAGTATTTT
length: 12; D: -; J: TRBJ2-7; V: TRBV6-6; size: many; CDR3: CASSDDPYEQYF; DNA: TGTGCCAGCAGTGACGATCCCTACGAGCAGTACTTC
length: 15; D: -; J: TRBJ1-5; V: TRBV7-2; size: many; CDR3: CASSLAVGGNQPQHF; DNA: TGTGCCAGCAGCTTAGCGGTGGGGGGCAATCAGCCCCAGCATTTT
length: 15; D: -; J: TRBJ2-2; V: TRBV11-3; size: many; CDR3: CASSLTVGTTGELFF; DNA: TGTGCCAGCAGCTTAACGGTGGGAACCACCGGGGAGCTGTTTTTT
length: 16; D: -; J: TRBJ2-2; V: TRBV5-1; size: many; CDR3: CASSPQGNANTGELFF; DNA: TGCGCCAGCAGTCCGCAAGGAAACGCGAACACCGGGGAGCTGTTTTTT
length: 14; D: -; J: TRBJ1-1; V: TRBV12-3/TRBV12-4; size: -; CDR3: CASSLLNLRVQAFF; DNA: TGTGCCAGCAGTTTATTAAATTTGAGGGTGCAGGCTTTCTTT
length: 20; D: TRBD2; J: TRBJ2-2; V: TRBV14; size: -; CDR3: CASSHMGLAGGKGNTGELFF; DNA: TGTGCCAGCAGCCACATGGGACTAGCGGGAGGCAAGGGGAACACCGGGGAGCTGTTTTTT
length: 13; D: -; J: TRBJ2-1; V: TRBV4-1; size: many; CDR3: CASSPLDPYEQFF; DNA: TGCGCCAGCAGCCCTCTGGACCCCTATGAGCAGTTCTTC
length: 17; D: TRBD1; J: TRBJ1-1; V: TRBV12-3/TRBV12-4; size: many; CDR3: CASRRWTGGLVNTEAFF; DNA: TGTGCCAGCAGGCGTTGGACAGGGGGCTTGGTGAACACTGAAGCTTTCTTT
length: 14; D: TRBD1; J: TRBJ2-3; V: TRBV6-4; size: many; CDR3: CASSDGTGGDTQYF; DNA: TGTGCCAGCAGTGACGGCACAGGGGGAGATACGCAGTATTTT